A single sample is the source of the 29 T cell receptor beta chains below, sequenced in a study of tumor and adjacent non-tumor tissue in lung cancer. RNA was extracted from bulk tissue without any cell sorting. This non-tumor lung sample came from over 3 cm beyond the tumor edge. Three rounds of nested PCR, following a modified ARM-PCR protocol, produced the TCRbeta library. TCRdb passed the multiplex PCR reads through MiXCR, listing each CDR3 protein once. Here the sample spans over 40,000 distinct CDR3 sequences, 74% being singletons. The sequencing sample was made of distant non-tumor lung tissue. These receptors were obtained from a woman aged 60-75 years with non-small cell lung cancer.

The V and J genes are TRBV4-1 and TRBJ2-1; a possible D gene is TRBD1 (8 bases). The V gene's germline CDR1 is MGHRA and CDR2 YSYEKL. V lost 1 base and J lost 6, with 16 bases in between. The CDR3 length is 16 residues. The CDR3 sequence is CASSQATSRGPNEQFF. The CDR3 DNA follows: TGCGCCAGCAGCCAAGCGACTAGCAGGGGGCCCAATGAGCAGTTCTTC.

Only one count was recorded for this clonotype. This chain uses TRBV30 with TRBJ1-6; possibly TRBD1 for D (5 bases). This CDR3 has 13 residues. Germline CDR1 GTSNPN, CDR2 SVGIG (reference sequence). CDR3 nucleotides: TGTGTCTGCCGCGGGGACTTTAATTCACCCCTCCACTTT. Amino acids: CVCRGDFNSPLHF.

This chain joins TRBV4-3 and TRBJ1-3; D is perhaps TRBD1 (6 bases). Germline CDR1 LGHNA, CDR2 YSLEER. The ends were cut back, 3 bases at V and 4 bases at J, with 19 bases in the middle. The CDR3 is 17 amino acids. The CDR3 nucleotides are TGCGCCAGCAGCCAGGATCTTGGGGGCATAATGGGAAACACCATATATTTT. Translated, it gives CASSQDLGGIMGNTIYF.

The rearrangement uses TRBV7-2 and TRBJ1-2; 9 nucleotides line up with TRBD1. Germline CDR1 SGHTA, CDR2 FQGNSA. The CDR3 is made up of 13 amino acids. V dropped 3 bases and J dropped 5; count of bases not matched to a gene: 1. The CDR3 nucleotides are TGTGCCAGCAGCTTGGACAGGGGTTATGGCTACACCTTC. Protein: CASSLDRGYGYTF.

The chain's CDR3 is CSDKFLAEQETQYF. DNA for the CDR3: TGCAGCGATAAGTTCCTAGCGGAGCAAGAGACCCAGTACTTC. This chain links TRBV29-1 with TRBJ2-5; 7 bases align to TRBD2. Germline CDR1 SQVTM, CDR2 ANQGSEA. Trimming at V came to 7 bases and at J to 2 bases, leaving 10 bases not matched to a gene. The CDR3 extends over 14 amino acids. Drawing the rest from reference TRBV29-1 and TRBJ2-5, the complete variable domain is SAVISQKPSRDICQRGTSLTIQCQVDSQVTMMFWYRQQPGQSLTLIATANQGSEATYESGFVIDKFPISRPNLTFSTLTVSNMSPEDSSIYLCSDKFLAEQETQYFGPGTRLLVL.

On this clonotype itself: A much more abundant neighbour one base away suggests this may be a read error. The V call is TRBV5-1, the J call TRBJ2-3; D tentatively reads TRBD1 or TRBD2 (5 bases each). V lost 2 bases to trimming and J lost 8 bases, with 18 bases between them. The CDR3 length is 15 residues. Germline CDR1 is SGHRS and CDR2 is YFSETQ. In DNA form, the CDR3 reads TGCGCCAGCAGCTTCAGGGACCCCACAGATGGTACGCAGTATTTT. Its translation is CASSFRDPTDGTQYF.

As regards this clonotype: One junction end does not reproduce the germline sequence, and a read error may be involved. V is TRBV11-2 and J is TRBJ1-1; 10 nucleotides line up with TRBD1. The CDR3 is 16 amino acids. The germline V gene encodes CDR1 SGHAT and CDR2 FQNNGV. Here the CDR3 reads CASRSGDRGMKTEALF. The DNA for the CDR3 is TGTGCTAGCAGATCCGGGGACAGGGGCATGAAGACTGAAGCTCTCTTT.

With respect to this clonotype: A junction boundary mismatches the germline segment, possibly from a read error. The J gene is TRBJ2-7, the V gene TRBV4-2; 9 bases align to TRBD2. Per germline, CDR1 LGHNA and CDR2 YNFKEQ. This CDR3 contains 15 residues. CDR3 amino acids: CASSPAASGVYEQHF. DNA of the CDR3: TGTGCCAGCAGCCCCGCAGCTAGCGGGGTCTACGAGCAGCACTTC.

The sample holds a few counts of this clonotype. The junction shows a germline mismatch at one end, possibly a read error. V and J are TRBV5-1 and TRBJ2-4, with D perhaps TRBD1 (6 bases). The V gene's germline CDR1 is SGHRS and CDR2 YFSETQ. The CDR3 loop spans 14 amino acids. The CDR3 DNA sequence: TGCACCAGCAGCTTAACAGGGAGAGGAAACATTCAGTACTTC. Translating it yields CTSSLTGRGNIQYF.

The chain couples TRBV5-8 to TRBJ2-3, with D possibly TRBD2 on 6 matching bases. The CDR3 extends over 15 amino acids. CDR1 and CDR2 from the germline V gene are SGHTS and YDEGEE. The ends were cut back, 5 bases at V and 3 bases at J, with 16 bases in the middle. CDR3 DNA: TGTGCCAGCAGTTTGACGCGGGGAGGAACAGATACGCAGTATTTT. It is translated as CASSLTRGGTDTQYF.

This clonotype showed up just once. The junction and the germline gene differ at one end; a read error may be behind it. V gene TRBV28 combines with J gene TRBJ1-4, with TRBD1 identical over 9 bases. The CDR3 totals 16 residues. Germline CDR1 is MDHEN and CDR2 is SYDVKM. CDR3 nucleotide sequence: TGTACCAGCAATCCGAGAACAGGGGGCGGTGATGAAAAACTGTTTTTT. Residues: CTSNPRTGGGDEKLFF.

Worth noting for this clonotype: A clone one base away is much larger, so this may be a read error. The chain has TRBV20-1 and TRBJ1-2; perhaps TRBD1 as D (5 bases). Germline CDR1 reads DFQATT; CDR2 reads SNEGSKA (reference sequence). The CDR3 length is 12 residues. Trimming left V 6 bases short and J 7 bases short, with 15 bases between. In nucleotides, the CDR3 is TGCAGTGCGAATAGGCGGGGCGGTGGCTACACCTTC. Translated: CSANRRGGGYTF.

A word on this clonotype: A much larger clone lies one base from this, so it may be a read error. This chain links TRBV5-1 with TRBJ2-1; 16 positions agree with TRBD2. The CDR3 has 16 residues. The V gene's germline CDR1 is SGHRS and CDR2 YFSETQ. Unmatched junction bases numbered 11, after V lost 8 bases and J lost 9 bases. CDR3 bases: TGCGCCAGTAAGGGGACTAGCGGGGGGGCCCTGGTTGAGCAGTTCTTC. Its protein product is CASKGTSGGALVEQFF.

A note on this clonotype: One end of the junction varies from germline; a read error may be responsible. The gene calls are TRBV5-4 and TRBJ2-3; TRBD1 is a possible D gene (5 bases). The V gene's germline CDR1 is SGHNT and CDR2 YYREEE (reference sequence). The CDR3 is made up of 13 amino acids. CDR3 sequence reads: CVSSTRQTDTQYF. CDR3 nucleotides: TGTGTCAGCAGTACCCGACAGACAGATACGCAGTATTTT.

As to this clonotype: At one boundary the junction diverges from the germline segment, which might be a read error. The chain employs TRBV12-3 or TRBV12-4 and TRBJ2-4; possible D gene TRBD2, 5 bases. This CDR3 contains 15 residues. In DNA form, the CDR3 reads TGTGCCAGTAGTGCAAGAGGGAGTGGCACAAACATTCGGTACTTC. Translating gives CASSARGSGTNIRYF.

Worth noting for this clonotype: This CDR3 fails to terminate in the conserved phenylalanine or tryptophan, so it likely reflects a read error. This chain uses TRBV11-2 with TRBJ1-1; D unclear. The CDR3 has 15 residues. The V gene's germline CDR1 is SGHAT and CDR2 FQNNGV. The V end lost 0 bases, the J end lost 6 bases, and 14 bases lay between the germline ends. In nucleotides, the CDR3 is TGTGCCAGCAGCTTAGATCCTAGCGCGTACTCTGAAGCTTTCTCT. Its protein product is CASSLDPSAYSEAFS.

On this clonotype itself: Without the conserved terminal phenylalanine or tryptophan, this CDR3 likely stems from a read error. This chain connects TRBV11-2 to TRBJ1-2, with a possible D match to TRBD1 (6 bases). The CDR3 consists of 13 residues. The V gene's germline CDR1 is SGHAT and CDR2 FQNNGV. Trimming cost V 7 bases and J 7 bases, with 16 bases left between them. The CDR3: CASNLEVGAGYTL. CDR3 bases: TGTGCCAGCAACCTAGAAGTGGGGGCTGGCTACACCCTC.

This rearrangement joins TRBV11-2 to TRBJ1-2, with D possibly matching TRBD1 (5 bases). V gave up 5 bases and J gave up 4 bases, with 17 bases separating them. CDR1 and CDR2 from the germline V gene are SGHAT and FQNNGV. The CDR3 runs 15 residues. The CDR3 region is CASSPSPGPVYGYTF. CDR3 sequence (DNA): TGTGCCAGCAGCCCGTCCCCGGGACCGGTCTATGGCTACACCTTC. The full variable domain, completed using reference TRBV11-2 and TRBJ1-2, is EAGVAQSPRYKIIEKRQSVAFWCNPISGHATLYWYQQILGQGPKLLIQFQNNGVVDDSQLPKDRFSAERLKGVDSTLKIQPAKLEDSAVYLCASSPSPGPVYGYTFGSGTRLTVV.

On this clonotype itself: This could be a read error, since a much larger clone is one nucleotide away. Here the CDR3 omits its conserved ending phenylalanine or tryptophan, so a read error is the likely source. The J gene is TRBJ1-3, the V gene TRBV20-1, with D unresolved. Germline values: CDR1 DFQATT, CDR2 SNEGSKA (reference sequence). This CDR3 has 9 residues. In DNA, the CDR3 is TGCAGCCCCGAAGGCACCATATATTCT. This codes for CSPEGTIYS.

Relative to its sample, this clonotype is medium-sized. The chain combines TRBV4-2 with TRBJ2-7; 9 bases agree with TRBD2. Germline lookup yields CDR1 LGHNA and CDR2 YNFKEQ. The V and J ends lost 4 bases and 2 bases, in that order; junction bases with no gene match: 6. The CDR3 length is 15 residues. CDR3 sequence (DNA): TGTGCCAGCAGCCCCGCGGCTAGCGGGGCCTACGAGCAGTACTTC. Its protein product is CASSPAASGAYEQYF.

Notes on this clonotype: The junction shows a germline mismatch at one end, possibly a read error. The V call is TRBV5-6, the J call TRBJ1-2; tentatively, D is TRBD1 (5 bases). The CDR3 is 12 amino acids. Germline loops: CDR1 SGHDT, CDR2 YYEEEE. CDR3 protein: CAGGMDDGDYIF. CDR3 nucleotide sequence: TGTGCCGGGGGAATGGACGATGGTGACTACATCTTC.

Details on this clonotype: One end of the junction fails to match germline, which may point to a read error. The chain recombines TRBV12-3 or TRBV12-4 with TRBJ2-3; 10 nucleotides align to TRBD1. The CDR3 sequence is 16 residues long. As DNA, the CDR3 is TGTCCCAGCAGTTTGACTGGGACAGGGGCGACAGATACGCAGTATTTT. The encoded protein is CPSSLTGTGATDTQYF.

In regard to this clonotype: One end of the junction is discordant with germline, which a read error may explain. V is TRBV11-2 and J is TRBJ1-5; D gene uncertain. The CDR3 is made up of 14 amino acids. CDR1 SGHAT and CDR2 FQNNGV come from the germline V gene. The CDR3: CASNPTGSDQSQHF. In DNA form, the CDR3 reads TGTGCCAGCAACCCAACGGGGAGTGATCAGTCCCAGCATTTT.

This sequence joins TRBV28 and TRBJ1-1; D is ambiguous. CDR3 size: 14 residues. From germline, CDR1 is MDHEN and CDR2 SYDVKM. V gave up 11 bases and J gave up 8 bases, with 24 bases separating them. The CDR3 loop reads CAGTLAPWSSEAFF. The DNA for the CDR3 is TGTGCCGGCACCCTAGCACCTTGGAGTTCCGAAGCTTTCTTT.

Details on this clonotype: This may be a read error, as it is one base from a much larger clone. The rearrangement uses TRBV10-2 and TRBJ2-5; D call uncertain. Per germline, CDR1 WSHSY and CDR2 SAAADI. The CDR3 has 14 amino acids. This CDR3 reads CASGEFTPQETQYF. CDR3 nucleotides: TGCGCCAGCGGTGAGTTTACCCCCCAAGAGACCCAGTACTTC.

This clonotype was observed many times. This sequence joins TRBV28 and TRBJ2-7; D possibly uses TRBD1 or TRBD2 (5 bases each). V was pared by 4 bases and J by 7 bases, with 14 bases between. This CDR3 comprises 13 residues. Germline V gene data show CDR1 as MDHEN and CDR2 as SYDVKM. CDR3 residues: CASSSPGTWEQYF. The CDR3 coding sequence is TGTGCCAGCAGTTCCCCAGGGACCTGGGAGCAGTACTTC.

The sample holds many counts of this clonotype. The chain uses TRBV6-5 and TRBJ2-1, with D possibly being TRBD1 (5 bases). Trimming shortened V by 5 bases and J by 2 bases, and 16 bases separated the two germline ends. This CDR3 is 16 amino acids long. Looked up from germline, CDR1 is MNHEY and CDR2 is SVGAGI. The CDR3 sequence: CASSPPSGAPYNEQFF. For the CDR3, the DNA is TGTGCCAGCAGTCCGCCATCTGGGGCCCCCTACAATGAGCAGTTCTTC.

In the case of this clonotype: A read error may produce the germline difference seen at one junction end. The chain joins TRBV4-3 to TRBJ1-2; TRBD1 agrees at 8 bases. This CDR3 spans 15 amino acids. The V gene's germline CDR1 is LGHNA and CDR2 YSLEER. The CDR3 nucleotides are TGCGCCAGCAACCATCCGGACAGGGCTAACTATGGCTACACGTTC. Its translation is CASNHPDRANYGYTF.

V usage is TRBV6-2 or TRBV6-3 and J usage is TRBJ2-1; TRBD2 matches 13 bases. Unmatched junction bases numbered 7, after V lost 5 bases and J lost 9 bases. Germline lookup yields CDR1 MNHEY and CDR2 SVGEGT. The CDR3 length is 15 residues. CDR3 loop: CASSPLAGGFGEQFF. CDR3 in DNA: TGTGCCAGCAGTCCACTAGCGGGAGGGTTCGGTGAGCAGTTCTTC.